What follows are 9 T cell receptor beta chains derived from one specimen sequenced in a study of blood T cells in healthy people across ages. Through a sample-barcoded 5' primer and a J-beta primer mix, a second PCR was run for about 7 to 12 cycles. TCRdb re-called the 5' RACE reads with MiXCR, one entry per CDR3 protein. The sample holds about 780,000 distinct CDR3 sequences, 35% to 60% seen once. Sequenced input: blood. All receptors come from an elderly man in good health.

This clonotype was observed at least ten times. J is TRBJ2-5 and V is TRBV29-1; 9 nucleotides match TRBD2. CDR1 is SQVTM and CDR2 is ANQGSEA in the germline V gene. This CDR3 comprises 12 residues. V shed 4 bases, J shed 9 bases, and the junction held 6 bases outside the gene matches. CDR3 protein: CSVVTAGGPQYF. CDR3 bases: TGCAGCGTTGTGACAGCGGGAGGACCCCAGTACTTC.

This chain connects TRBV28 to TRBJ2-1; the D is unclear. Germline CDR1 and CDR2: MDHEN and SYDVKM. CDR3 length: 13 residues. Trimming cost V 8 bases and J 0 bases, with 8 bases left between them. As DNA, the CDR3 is TGTGCCAGCGCCAGCCTCTCCTACAATGAGCAGTTCTTC. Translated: CASASLSYNEQFF.

The CDR3 is CASRFDRETQYF. DNA of the CDR3: TGCGCCAGCAGATTCGATCGAGAGACCCAGTACTTC. The chain joins TRBV5-1 to TRBJ2-5; the D is unclear. The V gene lost 5 bases and the J gene lost 4 bases, with 9 bases spanning the gap. There are 12 residues in the CDR3. The germline V gene has CDR1 SGHRS and CDR2 YFSETQ.

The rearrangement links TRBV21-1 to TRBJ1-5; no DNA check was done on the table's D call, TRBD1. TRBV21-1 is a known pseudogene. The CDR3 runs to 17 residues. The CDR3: CASRPFPGTDSNRPQHF. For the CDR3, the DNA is TGTGCCAGCAGACCCTTCCCCGGGACAGATAGCAATCGGCCCCAGCATTTT.

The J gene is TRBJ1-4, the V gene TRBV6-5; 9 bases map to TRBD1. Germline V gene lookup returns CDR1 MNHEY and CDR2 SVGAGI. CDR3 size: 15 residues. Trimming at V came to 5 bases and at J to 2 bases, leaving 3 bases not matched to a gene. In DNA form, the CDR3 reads TGTGCCAGCAGTATGACAGGGGGGACTAATGAAAAACTGTTTTTT. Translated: CASSMTGGTNEKLFF.

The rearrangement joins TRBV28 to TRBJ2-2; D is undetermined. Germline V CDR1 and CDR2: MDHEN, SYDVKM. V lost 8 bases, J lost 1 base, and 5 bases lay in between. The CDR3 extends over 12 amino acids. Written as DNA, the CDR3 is TGTGCCAGCCTTCAGAACACCGGGGAGCTGTTTTTT. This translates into CASLQNTGELFF.

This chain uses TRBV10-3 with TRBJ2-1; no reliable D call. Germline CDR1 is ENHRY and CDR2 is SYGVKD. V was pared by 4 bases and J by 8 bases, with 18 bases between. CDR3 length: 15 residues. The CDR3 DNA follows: TGTGCCATCAGTGCGTTGGGTCGGGCTGGCGATGAGCAGTTCTTC. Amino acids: CAISALGRAGDEQFF.

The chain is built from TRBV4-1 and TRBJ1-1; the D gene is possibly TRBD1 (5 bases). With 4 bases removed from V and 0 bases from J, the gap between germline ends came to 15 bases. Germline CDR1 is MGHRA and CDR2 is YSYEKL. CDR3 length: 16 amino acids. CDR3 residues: CASSPIGRQLNTEAFF. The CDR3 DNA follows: TGCGCCAGCAGCCCCATAGGGAGACAGTTGAACACTGAAGCTTTCTTT.

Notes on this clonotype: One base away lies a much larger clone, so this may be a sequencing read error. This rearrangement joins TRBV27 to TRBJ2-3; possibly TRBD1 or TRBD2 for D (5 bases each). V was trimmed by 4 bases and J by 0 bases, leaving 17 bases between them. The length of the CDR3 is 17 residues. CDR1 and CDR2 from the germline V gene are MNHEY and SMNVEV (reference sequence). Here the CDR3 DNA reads TGTGCCAGCAGTTCACCGGAACTAGAGGGGAGCACAGATACGCAGTATTTT. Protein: CASSSPELEGSTDTQYF.